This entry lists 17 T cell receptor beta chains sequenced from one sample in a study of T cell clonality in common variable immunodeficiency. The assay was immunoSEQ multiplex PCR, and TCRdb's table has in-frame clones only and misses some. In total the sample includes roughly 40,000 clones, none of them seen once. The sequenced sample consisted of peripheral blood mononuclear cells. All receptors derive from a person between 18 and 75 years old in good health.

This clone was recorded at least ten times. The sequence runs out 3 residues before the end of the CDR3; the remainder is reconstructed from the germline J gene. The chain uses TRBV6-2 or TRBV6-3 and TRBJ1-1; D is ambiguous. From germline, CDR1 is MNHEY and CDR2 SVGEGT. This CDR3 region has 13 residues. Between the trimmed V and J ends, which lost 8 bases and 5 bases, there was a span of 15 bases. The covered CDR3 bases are TGTGCCAGCCATTTTAGCGAGGTAACTGAA. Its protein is CASHFSEVTE. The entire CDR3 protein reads CASHFSEVTEAFF.

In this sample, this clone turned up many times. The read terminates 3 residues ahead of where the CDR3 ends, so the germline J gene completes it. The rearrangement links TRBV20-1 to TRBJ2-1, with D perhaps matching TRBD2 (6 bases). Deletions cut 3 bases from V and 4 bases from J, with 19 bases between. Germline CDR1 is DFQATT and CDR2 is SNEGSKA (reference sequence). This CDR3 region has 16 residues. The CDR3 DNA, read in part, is TGCAGTGCTAGCAACCCCGTCGGTGGGGGGTACAATGAG. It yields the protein CSASNPVGGGYNE. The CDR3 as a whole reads CSASNPVGGGYNEQFF.

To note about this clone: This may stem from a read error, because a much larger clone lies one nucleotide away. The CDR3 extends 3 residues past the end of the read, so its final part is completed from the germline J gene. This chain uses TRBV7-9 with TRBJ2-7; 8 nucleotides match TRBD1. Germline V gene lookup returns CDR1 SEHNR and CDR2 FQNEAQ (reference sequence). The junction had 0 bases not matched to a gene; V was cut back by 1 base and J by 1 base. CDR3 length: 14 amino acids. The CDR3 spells CASSLGTGSYEQYF. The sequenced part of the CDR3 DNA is TGTGCCAGCAGCTTAGGGACAGGGTCCTACGAG.

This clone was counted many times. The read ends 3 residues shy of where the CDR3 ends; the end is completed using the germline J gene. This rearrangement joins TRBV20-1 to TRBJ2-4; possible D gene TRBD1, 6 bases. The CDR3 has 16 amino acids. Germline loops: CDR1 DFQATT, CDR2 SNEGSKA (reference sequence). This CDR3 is CSASPTTGHYSYGQYF. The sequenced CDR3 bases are TGCAGTGCTAGCCCTACGACAGGCCACTACTCCTATGGT.

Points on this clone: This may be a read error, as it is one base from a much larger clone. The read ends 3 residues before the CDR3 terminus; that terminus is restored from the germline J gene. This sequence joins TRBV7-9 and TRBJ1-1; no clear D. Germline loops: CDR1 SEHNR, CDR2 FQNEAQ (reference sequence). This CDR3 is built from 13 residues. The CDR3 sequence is CASSLDSRAVAFF. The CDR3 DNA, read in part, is TGTGCCAGCAGCTTAGATTCTCGCGCTGTA.

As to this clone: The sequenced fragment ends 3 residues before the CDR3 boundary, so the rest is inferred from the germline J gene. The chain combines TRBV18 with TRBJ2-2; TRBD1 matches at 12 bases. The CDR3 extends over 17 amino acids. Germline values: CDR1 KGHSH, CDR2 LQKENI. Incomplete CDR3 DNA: TGTGCCAGCTCACGCCCGGGACAGGGGGCGACTAATGAAAAG. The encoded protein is CASSRPGQGATNEK. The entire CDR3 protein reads CASSRPGQGATNEKLFF.

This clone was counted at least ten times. The CDR3 bases that were read are TGCAGTGCTAGACTCTACAATGAG. Protein sequence: CSARLYNE. The CDR3 reads in full as CSARLYNEQFF. J is TRBJ2-1 and V is TRBV20-1; D unresolved. The read ends 3 residues shy of where the CDR3 ends; the end is completed using the germline J gene. The CDR3 contains 11 residues. Germline loops: CDR1 DFQATT, CDR2 SNEGSKA (reference sequence). Trimming left V 2 bases short and J 3 bases short, with 2 bases between.

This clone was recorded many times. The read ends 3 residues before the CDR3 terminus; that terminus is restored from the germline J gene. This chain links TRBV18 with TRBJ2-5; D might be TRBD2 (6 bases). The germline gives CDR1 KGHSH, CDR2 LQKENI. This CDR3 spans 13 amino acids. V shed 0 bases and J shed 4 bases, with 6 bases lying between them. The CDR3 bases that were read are TGTGCCAGCTCACCACCGGAGGGAGAGACC. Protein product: CASSPPEGET. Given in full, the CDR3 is CASSPPEGETQYF. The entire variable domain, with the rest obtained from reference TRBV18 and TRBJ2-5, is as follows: NAGVMQNPRHLVRRRGQEARLRCSPMKGHSHVYWYRQLPEEGLKFMVYLQKENIIDESGMPKERFSAEFPKEGPSILRIQQVVRGDSAAYFCASSPPEGETQYFGPGTRLLVL.

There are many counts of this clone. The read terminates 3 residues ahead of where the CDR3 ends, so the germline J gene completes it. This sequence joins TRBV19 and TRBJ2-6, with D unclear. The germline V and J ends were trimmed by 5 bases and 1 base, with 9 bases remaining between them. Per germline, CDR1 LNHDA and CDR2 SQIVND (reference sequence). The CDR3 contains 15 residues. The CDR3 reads CASSSGGSGANVLTF. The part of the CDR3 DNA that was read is TGTGCCAGTAGTTCAGGTGGTTCTGGGGCCAACGTC. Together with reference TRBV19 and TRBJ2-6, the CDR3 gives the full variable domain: DGGITQSPKYLFRKEGQNVTLSCEQNLNHDAMYWYRQDPGQGLRLIYYSQIVNDFQKGDIAEGYSVSREKKESFPLTVTSAQKNPTAFYLCASSSGGSGANVLTFGAGSRLTVL.

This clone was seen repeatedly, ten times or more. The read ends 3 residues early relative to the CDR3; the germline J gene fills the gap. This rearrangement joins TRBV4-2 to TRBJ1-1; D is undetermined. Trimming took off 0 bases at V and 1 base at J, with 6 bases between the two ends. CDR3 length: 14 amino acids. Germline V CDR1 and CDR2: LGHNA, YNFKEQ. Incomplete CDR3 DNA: TGTGCCAGCAGCCAAGATTTCGGGAACACTGAA. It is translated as CASSQDFGNTE. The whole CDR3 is CASSQDFGNTEAFF.

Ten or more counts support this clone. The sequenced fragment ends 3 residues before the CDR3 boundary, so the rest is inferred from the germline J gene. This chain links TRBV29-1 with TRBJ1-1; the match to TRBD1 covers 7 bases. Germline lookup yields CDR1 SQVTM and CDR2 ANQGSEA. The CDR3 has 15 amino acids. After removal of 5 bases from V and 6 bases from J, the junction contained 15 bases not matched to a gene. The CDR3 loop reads CSVLYRGGLLAEAFF. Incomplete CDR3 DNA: TGCAGCGTTCTTTACAGGGGAGGCCTTCTTGCTGAA.

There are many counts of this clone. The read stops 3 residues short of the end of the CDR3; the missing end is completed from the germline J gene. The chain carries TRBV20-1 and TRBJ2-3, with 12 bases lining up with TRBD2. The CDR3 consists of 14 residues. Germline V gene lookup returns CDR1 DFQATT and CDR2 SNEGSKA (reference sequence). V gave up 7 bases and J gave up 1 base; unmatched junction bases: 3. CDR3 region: CSGTSGVGTDTQYF. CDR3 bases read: TGCAGTGGGACTAGCGGGGTTGGCACAGATACG.

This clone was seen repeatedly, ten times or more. The CDR3 loop is CASSKLAGGYEQYF. Incomplete CDR3 DNA: TGTGCCAGCAGTAAACTAGCGGGAGGGTACGAG. This chain connects TRBV2 to TRBJ2-7, with 13 nucleotides matching TRBD2. The CDR3 goes on 3 residues after the read ends, and that part is filled in from the germline J gene. The trim removed 5 bases at V and 4 bases at J, leaving 2 bases unmatched. The V gene's germline CDR1 is SNHLY and CDR2 FYNNEI. This CDR3 is 14 amino acids long.

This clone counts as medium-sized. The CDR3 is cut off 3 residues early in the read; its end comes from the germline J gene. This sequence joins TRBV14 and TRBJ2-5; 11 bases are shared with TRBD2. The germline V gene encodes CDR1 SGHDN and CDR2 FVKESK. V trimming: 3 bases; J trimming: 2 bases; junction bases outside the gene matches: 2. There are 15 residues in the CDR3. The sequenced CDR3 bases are TGTGCCAGCAGCCAGCGGACTAGCGGGCAAGAGACC. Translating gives CASSQRTSGQET. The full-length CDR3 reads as CASSQRTSGQETQYF.

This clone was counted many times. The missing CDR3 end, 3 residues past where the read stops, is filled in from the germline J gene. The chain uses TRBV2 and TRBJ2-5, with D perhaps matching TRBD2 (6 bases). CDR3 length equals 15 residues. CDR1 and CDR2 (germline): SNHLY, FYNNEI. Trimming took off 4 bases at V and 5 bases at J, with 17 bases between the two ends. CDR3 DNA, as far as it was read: TGTGCCAGCAGTGGGGAGACAGAGGCGGGGGAGACC. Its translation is CASSGETEAGET. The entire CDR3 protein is CASSGETEAGETQYF.

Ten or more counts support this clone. The CDR3 spells CASSLARQNLRSYGYTF. The sequenced CDR3 bases are TGCGCCAGCAGCTTGGCCCGACAGAACCTCAGAAGCTATGGC. The chain links TRBV5-1 to TRBJ1-2, with D tentatively TRBD1 (5 bases). The read falls 3 residues short of the CDR3 end, and the missing part is taken from the germline J gene. V shed 0 bases and J shed 4 bases, with 19 bases lying between them. The CDR3 is made up of 17 amino acids. CDR1 is SGHRS and CDR2 is YFSETQ in the germline V gene. Using reference TRBV5-1 and TRBJ1-2 for the parts outside the CDR3, the full variable domain is KAGVTQTPRYLIKTRGQQVTLSCSPISGHRSVSWYQQTPGQGLQFLFEYFSETQRNKGNFPGRFSGRQFSNSRSEMNVSTLELGDSALYLCASSLARQNLRSYGYTFGSGTRLTVV.

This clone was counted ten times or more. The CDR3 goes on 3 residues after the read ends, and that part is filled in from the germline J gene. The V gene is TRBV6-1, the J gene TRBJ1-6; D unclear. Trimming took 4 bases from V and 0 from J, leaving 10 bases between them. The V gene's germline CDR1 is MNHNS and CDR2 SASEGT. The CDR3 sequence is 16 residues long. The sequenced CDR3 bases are TGTGCCAGCAGTGGCAGGATTAGCTCCTATAATTCACCC. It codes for CASSGRISSYNSP. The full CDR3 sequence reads CASSGRISSYNSPLHF.